Following are 3 T cell receptor beta chains from one sample sequenced in a study of blood T cell repertoires in COVID-19. Repertoires were generated with immunoSEQ multiplex PCR, while TCRdb's copy carries only in-frame clones and drops some. Of a few hundred thousand clones detected, around 85% appear once; the ten largest clones hold 0.7% to 0.9%. Sequences were obtained from peripheral blood. These receptors all stem from a human donor with COVID-19, enrolled during active disease. The donor label of this sample is uncertain.

DNA of the CDR3: TGTGCCAGCAGCTATATTCCAGGTGCGCGCGCCTCCCACTATGGCTACACCTTC. Protein product: CASSYIPGARASHYGYTF. This chain joins TRBV5-6 and TRBJ1-2; D not resolved. This CDR3 is 18 amino acids long. CDR1 is SGHDT, CDR2 YYEEEE, per germline. Between the trimmed V and J ends, which lost 3 bases and 3 bases, there was a span of 24 bases.

This clone was counted a few times. The CDR3 protein is CASTTTGEPEAFF. DNA of the CDR3: TGTGCCAGTACTACTACAGGGGAACCTGAAGCTTTCTTT. This chain links TRBV19 with TRBJ1-1, with TRBD1 matching over 7 bases. Trimming at V came to 7 bases and at J to 6 bases, leaving 8 bases not matched to a gene. CDR1 LNHDA and CDR2 SQIVND come from the germline V gene (reference sequence). CDR3 length: 13 amino acids.

The V and J genes are TRBV5-5 and TRBJ2-7, with D perhaps TRBD2 (5 bases). The germline V gene encodes CDR1 SGHKS and CDR2 YYEKEE (reference sequence). The CDR3 has 14 residues. V was trimmed by 4 bases and J by 3 bases, leaving 14 bases between them. DNA for the CDR3: TGTGCCAGCAGCCCGGGGATGGGGAACTACGAGCAGTACTTC. Residues: CASSPGMGNYEQYF.